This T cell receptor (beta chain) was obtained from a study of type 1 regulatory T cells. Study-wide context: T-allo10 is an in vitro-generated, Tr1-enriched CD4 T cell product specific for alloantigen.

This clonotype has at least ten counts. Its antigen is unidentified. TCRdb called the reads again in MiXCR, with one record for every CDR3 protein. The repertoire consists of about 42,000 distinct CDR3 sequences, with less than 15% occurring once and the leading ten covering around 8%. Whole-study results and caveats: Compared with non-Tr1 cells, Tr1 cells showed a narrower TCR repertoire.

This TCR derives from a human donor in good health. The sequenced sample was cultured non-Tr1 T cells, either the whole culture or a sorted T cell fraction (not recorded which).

The CDR3 DNA reads as TGTGCCAGCAGCGGGACGGGGCCCGGGGAGCTGTTTTTT. Amino acid sequence: CASSGTGPGELFF. The chain uses TRBV27 and TRBJ2-2; the D call may be TRBD1 or TRBD2 (5 bases each). Per the germline V gene, CDR1 is MNHEY and CDR2 is SMNVEV (reference sequence). The CDR3 totals 13 residues. Trimming took off 6 bases at V and 6 bases at J, with 11 bases between the two ends.